These 17 T cell receptor beta chains came from one sample sequenced in a study of cytomegalovirus exposure and HLA in healthy donors. The PCR contained 60 Vbeta and 13 Jbeta primers. Sequencing used immunoSEQ multiplex PCR; TCRdb keeps in-frame clones, though not all of them. There are about 160,000 clones in the sample, with around 1.2% held by the top ten. The sample comprised PBMCs. The receptors were gathered from a woman aged 55-70 years in good health and CMV-seronegative.

V gene TRBV4-2 combines with J gene TRBJ1-2, with 7 bases fitting TRBD1. V lost 4 bases and J lost 10; bases outside the gene matches: 9. The germline gives CDR1 LGHNA, CDR2 YNFKEQ. The CDR3 spans 13 residues. CDR3 protein: CASSPGQVGDYTF. The DNA for the CDR3 is TGTGCCAGCAGCCCCGGACAGGTCGGGGACTACACCTTC.

The chain employs TRBV5-1 and TRBJ2-2, with TRBD2 as a possible D gene (5 bases). The germline gives CDR1 SGHRS, CDR2 YFSETQ. The length of the CDR3 is 18 residues. Trimming took 0 bases from V and 7 from J, leaving 22 bases between them. CDR3 in amino acids: CASSLGRQEAAYLGELFF. CDR3 coding DNA: TGCGCCAGCAGCTTGGGACGTCAGGAGGCGGCCTACCTCGGGGAGCTGTTTTTT.

This chain uses TRBV6-5 with TRBJ1-3; perhaps TRBD1 as D (6 bases). CDR3 length: 14 residues. CDR1 MNHEY and CDR2 SVGAGI come from the germline V gene. The V and J ends lost 5 bases and 0 bases respectively, with 8 bases between them. The CDR3 sequence is CASSPQGSGNTIYF. CDR3 DNA sequence: TGTGCCAGCAGTCCACAGGGCTCTGGAAACACCATATATTTT.

This rearrangement joins TRBV15 to TRBJ2-5; 10 bases match TRBD2. V gave up 0 bases and J gave up 5 bases; unmatched junction bases: 6. CDR3 length: 16 residues. Germline V gene sequence: CDR1 LNHNV, CDR2 YYDKDF (reference sequence). CDR3 sequence: CATSRESGRAWETQYF. CDR3 DNA sequence: TGTGCCACCAGCAGAGAAAGCGGGAGGGCTTGGGAGACCCAGTACTTC. The whole variable domain, remainder taken from reference TRBV15 and TRBJ2-5, is DAMVIQNPRYQVTQFGKPVTLSCSQTLNHNVMYWYQQKSSQAPKLLFHYYDKDFNNEADTPDNFQSRRPNTSFCFLDIRSPGLGDTAMYLCATSRESGRAWETQYFGPGTRLLVL.

The chain uses TRBV19 and TRBJ1-2; possible D gene TRBD1, 5 bases. Germline loops: CDR1 LNHDA, CDR2 SQIVND (reference sequence). CDR3 length equals 14 residues. The ends were cut back, 0 bases at V and 7 bases at J, with 12 bases in the middle. The CDR3 is CASSIDRVFSGYTF. The CDR3 DNA reads TGTGCCAGTAGTATAGACAGGGTATTCTCTGGCTACACCTTC.

This chain links TRBV4-1 with TRBJ1-5; D uncertain. CDR3 length equals 15 residues. Germline values: CDR1 MGHRA, CDR2 YSYEKL. V was trimmed by 5 bases and J by 1 base, leaving 12 bases between them. Here the CDR3 reads CASSNHRDSNQPQHF. Written as DNA, the CDR3 is TGCGCCAGCAGCAACCACAGAGACAGCAATCAGCCCCAGCATTTT.

V usage is TRBV15 and J usage is TRBJ2-7; the match to TRBD2 covers 7 bases. This CDR3 region has 15 residues. Germline CDR1 LNHNV, CDR2 YYDKDF (reference sequence). V was clipped by 1 base and J by 2 bases; unmatched bases: 5. CDR3 bases: TGTGCCACCAGCAGAGTGATGGGAGGGACCTACGAGCAGTACTTC. Encoded protein: CATSRVMGGTYEQYF.

The CDR3 reads CASSVGEWPGYEQYF. CDR3 sequence (DNA): TGTGCCAGCAGCGTAGGTGAGTGGCCGGGCTACGAGCAGTACTTC. V is TRBV9 and J is TRBJ2-7; D is unclear. This CDR3 comprises 15 residues. Between the trimmed V and J ends, which lost 0 bases and 3 bases, there was a span of 13 bases. Per germline, CDR1 SGDLS and CDR2 YYNGEE.

This chain connects TRBV20-1 to TRBJ1-4, with D possibly TRBD1 on 5 matching bases. The CDR3 covers 11 residues. Trimming took off 4 bases at V and 8 bases at J, with 8 bases between the two ends. Germline V gene lookup returns CDR1 DFQATT and CDR2 SNEGSKA (reference sequence). The DNA for the CDR3 is TGCAGTGCTACCAGACAGGAAAAACTGTTTTTT. Encoded protein: CSATRQEKLFF.

This chain connects TRBV5-4 to TRBJ2-5; D not certain. The end of the DNA aligns better with TRBJ2-7, so the J call may be wrong. CDR1 is SGHNT and CDR2 is YYREEE in the germline V gene (reference sequence). The CDR3 has 14 residues. Here the CDR3 DNA reads TGTGCCAGCAGCTTGGATCCAGGTCCCTACGAGCAGTACTTC. Amino acid sequence: CASSLDPGPYEQYF.

This sequence joins TRBV11-3 and TRBJ2-1; 10 bases agree with TRBD1. Germline CDR1 is SGHNT and CDR2 is YENEEA. V gave up 5 bases and J gave up 8 bases; unmatched junction bases: 18. The CDR3 length is 18 residues. This CDR3 reads CASSPHPPRDRGLDEQFF. The CDR3 bases are TGTGCCAGCAGCCCACATCCCCCGCGGGACAGGGGTTTAGATGAGCAGTTCTTC.

The chain joins TRBV5-1 to TRBJ2-5, with TRBD2 matching over 7 bases. The closer fit of TRBJ2-7 to the DNA end suggests the J call may be wrong. CDR1 is SGHRS and CDR2 is YFSETQ in the germline V gene. The CDR3 runs to 17 residues. The CDR3 DNA is TGCGCCAGCAGTCGAAGCCTTAGCGGGTGGATGGTTGGCGAGCAGTACTTC. Amino acids: CASSRSLSGWMVGEQYF.

The V and J genes are TRBV4-3 and TRBJ1-6; tentatively, D is TRBD1 (6 bases). Germline-derived CDR1 and CDR2 are LGHNA and YSLEER. The CDR3 has 15 residues. Deletions cut 5 bases from V and 5 bases from J, with 13 bases between. The CDR3 here is CASSSLGHDNSPLHF. The CDR3 nucleotides are TGCGCCAGCAGCTCCCTGGGACACGATAATTCACCCCTCCACTTT.

The gene calls are TRBV7-3 and TRBJ2-1; 8 nucleotides agree with TRBD1. The CDR3 has 15 amino acids. V trimming: 5 bases; J trimming: 4 bases; junction bases outside the gene matches: 7. CDR1 and CDR2 from the germline V gene are SGHTA and FQGTGA. The CDR3 region is CASSPADRAYNEQFF. The DNA for the CDR3 is TGTGCCAGCAGCCCAGCGGACAGGGCTTACAATGAGCAGTTCTTC.

The chain has TRBV11-3 and TRBJ1-1, with 7 bases fitting TRBD1. The CDR3 runs to 14 residues. V dropped 5 bases and J dropped 3; count of bases not matched to a gene: 6. Germline V CDR1 and CDR2: SGHNT, YENEEA. CDR3 amino acids: CASSVQGTHTEAFF. The CDR3 DNA follows: TGTGCCAGCAGCGTACAGGGGACTCACACTGAAGCTTTCTTT.

The chain employs TRBV7-3 and TRBJ2-3, with 10 bases identical to TRBD1. Germline CDR1 is SGHTA and CDR2 is FQGTGA. The trim removed 2 bases at V and 7 bases at J, leaving 3 bases unmatched. The CDR3 is 14 residues long. The CDR3 nucleotides read TGTGCCAGCAGCTTAGGACAGGGGGTATATACGCAGTATTTT. Its translation is CASSLGQGVYTQYF.

The chain carries TRBV2 and TRBJ2-1; 14 bases are a match to TRBD2. Germline V CDR1 and CDR2: SNHLY, FYNNEI. The CDR3 totals 18 residues. V shed 10 bases and J 5 bases; nucleotides not matched to a gene: 16. The CDR3 DNA follows: TGTGCCATCCGAAGACTAGCGGGAGGGTCTCTCCGGAACAATGAGCAGTTCTTC. It codes for CAIRRLAGGSLRNNEQFF. The full variable domain, with the rest looked up from reference TRBV2 and TRBJ2-1, is EPEVTQTPSHQVTQMGQEVILRCVPISNHLYFYWYRQILGQKVEFLVSFYNNEISEKSEIFDDQFSVERPDGSNFTLKIRSTKLEDSAMYFCAIRRLAGGSLRNNEQFFGPGTRLTVL.